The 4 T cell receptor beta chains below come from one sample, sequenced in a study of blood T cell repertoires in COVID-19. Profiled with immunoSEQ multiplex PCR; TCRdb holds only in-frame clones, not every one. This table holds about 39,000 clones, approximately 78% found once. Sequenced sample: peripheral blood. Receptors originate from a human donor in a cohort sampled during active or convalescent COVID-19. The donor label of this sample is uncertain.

The CDR3 spells CASSQATPGQGFLEAFF. The CDR3 DNA reads as TGTGCCAGCAGCCAAGCGACCCCCGGACAGGGCTTTTTAGAAGCTTTCTTT. V is TRBV3-1 (or the pseudogene TRBV3-2) and J is TRBJ1-1; 8 bases are shared with TRBD1. The CDR3 contains 17 residues. The V and J ends lost 1 base and 8 bases, in that order; junction bases with no gene match: 15. The germline V gene has CDR1 LGHDT and CDR2 YNNKEL (reference sequence).

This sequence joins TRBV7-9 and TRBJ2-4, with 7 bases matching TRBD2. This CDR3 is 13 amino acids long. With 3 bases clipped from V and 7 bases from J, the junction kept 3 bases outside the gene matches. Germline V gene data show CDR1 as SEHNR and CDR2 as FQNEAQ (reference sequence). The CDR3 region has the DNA TGTGCCAGCAGCTTGAGCGGGGAGAACATTCAGTACTTC. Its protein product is CASSLSGENIQYF. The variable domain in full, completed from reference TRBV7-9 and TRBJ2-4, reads DTGVSQNPRHKITKRGQNVTFRCDPISEHNRLYWYRQTLGQGPEFLTYFQNEAQLEKSRLLSDRFSAERPKGSFSTLEIQRTEQGDSAMYLCASSLSGENIQYFGAGTRLSVL.

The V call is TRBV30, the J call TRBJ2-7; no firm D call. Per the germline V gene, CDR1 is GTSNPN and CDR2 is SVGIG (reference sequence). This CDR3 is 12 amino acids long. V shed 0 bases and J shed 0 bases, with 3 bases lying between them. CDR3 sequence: CAWSVRSYEQYF. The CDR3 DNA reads TGTGCCTGGAGTGTCCGCTCCTACGAGCAGTACTTC.

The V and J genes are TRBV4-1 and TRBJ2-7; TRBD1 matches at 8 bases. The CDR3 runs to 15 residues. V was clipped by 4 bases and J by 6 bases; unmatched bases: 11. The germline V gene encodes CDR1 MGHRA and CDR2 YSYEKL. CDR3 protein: CASSLTWDRSGEQYF. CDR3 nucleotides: TGCGCCAGCAGCCTAACTTGGGACAGGTCGGGCGAGCAGTACTTC.